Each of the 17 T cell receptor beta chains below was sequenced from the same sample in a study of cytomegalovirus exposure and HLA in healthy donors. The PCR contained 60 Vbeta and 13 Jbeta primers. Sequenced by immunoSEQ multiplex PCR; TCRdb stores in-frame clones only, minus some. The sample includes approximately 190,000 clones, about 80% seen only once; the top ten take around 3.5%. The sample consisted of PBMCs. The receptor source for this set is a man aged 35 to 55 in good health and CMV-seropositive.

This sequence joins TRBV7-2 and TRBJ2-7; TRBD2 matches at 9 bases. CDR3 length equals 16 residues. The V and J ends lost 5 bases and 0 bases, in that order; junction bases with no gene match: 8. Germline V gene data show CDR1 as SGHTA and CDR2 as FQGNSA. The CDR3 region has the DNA TGTGCCAGCAGCCCGAGAGGCGGGAGGGGCTCCTACGAGCAGTACTTC. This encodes CASSPRGGRGSYEQYF.

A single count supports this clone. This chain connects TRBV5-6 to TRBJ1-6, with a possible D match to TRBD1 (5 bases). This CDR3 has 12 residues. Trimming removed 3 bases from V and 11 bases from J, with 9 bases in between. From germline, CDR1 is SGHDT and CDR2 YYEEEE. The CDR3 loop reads CASSWGETPLHF. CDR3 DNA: TGTGCCAGCAGCTGGGGGGAGACACCCCTCCACTTT.

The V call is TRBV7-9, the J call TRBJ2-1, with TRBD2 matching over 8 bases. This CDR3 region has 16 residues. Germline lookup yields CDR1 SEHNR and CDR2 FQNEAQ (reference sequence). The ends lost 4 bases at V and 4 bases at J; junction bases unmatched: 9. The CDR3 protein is CASSSLGGGTYNEQFF. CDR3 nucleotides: TGTGCCAGCAGCTCCCTCGGGGGGGGAACGTACAATGAGCAGTTCTTC.

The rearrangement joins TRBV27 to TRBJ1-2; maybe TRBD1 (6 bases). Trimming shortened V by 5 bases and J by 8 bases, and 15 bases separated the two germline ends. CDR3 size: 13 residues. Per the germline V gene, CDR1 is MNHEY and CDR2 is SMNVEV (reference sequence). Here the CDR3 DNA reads TGTGCCAGCAGTACCTCGGGGGGGCGAGGCTACACCTTC. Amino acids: CASSTSGGRGYTF.

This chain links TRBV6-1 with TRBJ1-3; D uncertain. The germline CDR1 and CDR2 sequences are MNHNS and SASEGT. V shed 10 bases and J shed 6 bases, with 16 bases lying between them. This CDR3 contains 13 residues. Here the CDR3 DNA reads TGTGCCATCAGCGCCGGGAGGACAAACACCATATATTTT. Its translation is CAISAGRTNTIYF.

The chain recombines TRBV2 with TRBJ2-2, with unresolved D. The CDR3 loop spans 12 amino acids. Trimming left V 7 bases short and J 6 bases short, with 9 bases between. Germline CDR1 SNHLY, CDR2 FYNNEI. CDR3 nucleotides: TGTGCCAGCAATCGCGGTCCCGGGGAGCTGTTTTTT. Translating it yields CASNRGPGELFF.

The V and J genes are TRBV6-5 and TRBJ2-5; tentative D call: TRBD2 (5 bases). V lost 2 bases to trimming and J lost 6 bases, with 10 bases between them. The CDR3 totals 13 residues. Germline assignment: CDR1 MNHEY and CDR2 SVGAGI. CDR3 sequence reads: CASSYGRGQTQYF. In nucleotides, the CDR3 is TGTGCCAGCAGTTACGGGAGAGGTCAGACCCAGTACTTC.

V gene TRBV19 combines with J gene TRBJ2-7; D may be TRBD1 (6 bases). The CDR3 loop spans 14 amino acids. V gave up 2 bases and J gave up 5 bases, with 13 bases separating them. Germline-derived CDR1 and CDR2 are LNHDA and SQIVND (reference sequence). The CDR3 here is CASSIIAGDHEQYF. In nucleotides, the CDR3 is TGTGCCAGTAGTATAATAGCAGGGGACCACGAGCAGTACTTC.

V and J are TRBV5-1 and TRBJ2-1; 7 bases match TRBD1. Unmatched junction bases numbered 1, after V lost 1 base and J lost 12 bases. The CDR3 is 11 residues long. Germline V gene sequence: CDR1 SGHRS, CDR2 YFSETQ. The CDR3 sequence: CASSLTGVQFF. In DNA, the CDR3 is TGCGCCAGCAGCTTGACAGGGGTGCAGTTCTTC.

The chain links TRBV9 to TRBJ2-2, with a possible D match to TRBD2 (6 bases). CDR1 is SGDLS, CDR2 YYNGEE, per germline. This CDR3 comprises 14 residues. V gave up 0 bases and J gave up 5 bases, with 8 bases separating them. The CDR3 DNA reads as TGTGCCAGCAGCGTAGCTGGGACTACCGGGGAGCTGTTTTTT. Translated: CASSVAGTTGELFF.

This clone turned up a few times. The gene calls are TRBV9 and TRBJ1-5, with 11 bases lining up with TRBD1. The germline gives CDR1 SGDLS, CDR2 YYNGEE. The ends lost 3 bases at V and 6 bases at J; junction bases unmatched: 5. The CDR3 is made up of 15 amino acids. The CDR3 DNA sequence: TGTGCCAGCAGCGCCGGACAGGGGGCCTCTCAGCCCCAGCATTTT. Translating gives CASSAGQGASQPQHF.

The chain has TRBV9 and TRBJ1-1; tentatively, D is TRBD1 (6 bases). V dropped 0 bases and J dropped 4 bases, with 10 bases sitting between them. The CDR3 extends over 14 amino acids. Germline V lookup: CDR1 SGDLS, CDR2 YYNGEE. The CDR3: CASSVGGGTTEAFF. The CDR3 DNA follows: TGTGCCAGCAGCGTAGGAGGGGGTACCACTGAAGCTTTCTTT.

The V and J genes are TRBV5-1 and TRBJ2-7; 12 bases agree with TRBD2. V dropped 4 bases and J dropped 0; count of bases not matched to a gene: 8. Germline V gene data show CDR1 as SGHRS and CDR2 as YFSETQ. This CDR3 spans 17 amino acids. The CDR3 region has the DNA TGCGCCAGCAGCCTATTCCCGACTAGCGGGAGCTCCTACGAGCAGTACTTC. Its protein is CASSLFPTSGSSYEQYF.

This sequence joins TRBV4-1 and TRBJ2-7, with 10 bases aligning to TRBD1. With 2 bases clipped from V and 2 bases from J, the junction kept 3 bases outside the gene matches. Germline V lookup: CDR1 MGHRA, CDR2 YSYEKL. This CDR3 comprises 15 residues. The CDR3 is CASSQSGTGAYEQYF. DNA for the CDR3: TGCGCCAGCAGCCAATCCGGGACAGGGGCCTACGAGCAGTACTTC.

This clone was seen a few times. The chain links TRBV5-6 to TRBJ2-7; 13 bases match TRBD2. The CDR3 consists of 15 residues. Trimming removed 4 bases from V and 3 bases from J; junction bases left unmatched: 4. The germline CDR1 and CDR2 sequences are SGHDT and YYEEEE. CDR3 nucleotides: TGTGCCAGCAGCCCCGGGACTAGCGGGAACTACGAGCAGTACTTC. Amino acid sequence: CASSPGTSGNYEQYF.

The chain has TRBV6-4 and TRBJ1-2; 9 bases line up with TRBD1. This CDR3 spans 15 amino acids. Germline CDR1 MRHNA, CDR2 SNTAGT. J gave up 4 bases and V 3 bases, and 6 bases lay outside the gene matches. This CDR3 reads CASSEEGTGSYGYTF. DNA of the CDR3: TGTGCCAGCAGTGAAGAAGGGACAGGGAGCTATGGCTACACCTTC.

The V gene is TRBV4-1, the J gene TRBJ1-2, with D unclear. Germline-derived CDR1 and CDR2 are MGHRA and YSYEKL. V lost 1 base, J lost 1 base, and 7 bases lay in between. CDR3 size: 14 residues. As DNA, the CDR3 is TGCGCCAGCAGCCAAGTAGAATTTAACTATGGCTACACCTTC. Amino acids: CASSQVEFNYGYTF.